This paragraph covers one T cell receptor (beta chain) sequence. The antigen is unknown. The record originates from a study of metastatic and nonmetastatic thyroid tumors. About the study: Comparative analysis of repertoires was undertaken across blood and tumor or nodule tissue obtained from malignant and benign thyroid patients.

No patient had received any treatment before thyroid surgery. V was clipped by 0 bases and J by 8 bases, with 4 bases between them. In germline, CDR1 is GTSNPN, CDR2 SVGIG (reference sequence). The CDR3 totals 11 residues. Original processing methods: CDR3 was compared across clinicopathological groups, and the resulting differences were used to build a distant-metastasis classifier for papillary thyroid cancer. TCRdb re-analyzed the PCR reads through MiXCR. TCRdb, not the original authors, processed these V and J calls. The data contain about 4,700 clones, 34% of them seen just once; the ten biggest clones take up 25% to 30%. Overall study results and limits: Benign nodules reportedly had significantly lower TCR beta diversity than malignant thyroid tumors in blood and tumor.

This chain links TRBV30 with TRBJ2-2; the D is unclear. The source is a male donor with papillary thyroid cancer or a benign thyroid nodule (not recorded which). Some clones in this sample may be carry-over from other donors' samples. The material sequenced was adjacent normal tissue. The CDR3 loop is CAWSVGGELFF. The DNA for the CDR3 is TGTGCCTGGAGTGTGGGAGGGGAGCTGTTTTTT.